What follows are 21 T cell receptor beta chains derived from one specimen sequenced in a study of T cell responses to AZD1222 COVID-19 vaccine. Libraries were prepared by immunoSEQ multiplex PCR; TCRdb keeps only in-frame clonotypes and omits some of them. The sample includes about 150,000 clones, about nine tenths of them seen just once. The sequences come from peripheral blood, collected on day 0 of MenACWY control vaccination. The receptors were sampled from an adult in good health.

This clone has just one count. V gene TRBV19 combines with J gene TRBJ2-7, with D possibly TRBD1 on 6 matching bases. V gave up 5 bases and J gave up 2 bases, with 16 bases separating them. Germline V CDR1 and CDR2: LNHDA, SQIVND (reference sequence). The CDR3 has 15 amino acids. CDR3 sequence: CASSPKPQGPYEQYF. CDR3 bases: TGTGCCAGTAGTCCAAAACCACAGGGCCCCTACGAGCAGTACTTC.

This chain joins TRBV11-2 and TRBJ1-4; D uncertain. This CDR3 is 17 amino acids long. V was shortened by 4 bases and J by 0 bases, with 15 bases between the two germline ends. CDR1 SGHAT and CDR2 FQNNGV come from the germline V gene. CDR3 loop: CASSYGLGPATNEKLFF. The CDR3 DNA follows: TGTGCCAGCAGCTACGGATTGGGTCCGGCAACTAATGAAAAACTGTTTTTT.

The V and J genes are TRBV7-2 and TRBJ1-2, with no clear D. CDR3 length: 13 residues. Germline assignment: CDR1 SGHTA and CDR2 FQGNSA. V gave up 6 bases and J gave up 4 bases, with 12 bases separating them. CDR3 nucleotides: TGTGCCAGCAGTTCACCCCGGGGCTATGGCTACACCTTC. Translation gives CASSSPRGYGYTF.

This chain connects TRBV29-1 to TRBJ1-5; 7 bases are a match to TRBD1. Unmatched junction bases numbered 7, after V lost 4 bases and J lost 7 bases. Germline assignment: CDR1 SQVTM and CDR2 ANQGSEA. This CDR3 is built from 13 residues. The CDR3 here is CSVGQGLGQPQHF. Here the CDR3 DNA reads TGCAGCGTTGGACAGGGCTTAGGCCAGCCCCAGCATTTT.

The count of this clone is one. CDR3 residues: CASKTFGTDTQYF. The DNA for the CDR3 is TGCGCCAGCAAAACATTCGGCACAGATACGCAGTATTTT. The chain recombines TRBV5-1 with TRBJ2-3; D call uncertain. CDR1 is SGHRS and CDR2 is YFSETQ in the germline V gene. The CDR3 loop spans 13 amino acids. Trimming took 6 bases from V and 1 from J, leaving 9 bases between them. Full variable domain (remainder filled in from reference TRBV5-1 and TRBJ2-3): KAGVTQTPRYLIKTRGQQVTLSCSPISGHRSVSWYQQTPGQGLQFLFEYFSETQRNKGNFPGRFSGRQFSNSRSEMNVSTLELGDSALYLCASKTFGTDTQYFGPGTRLTVL.

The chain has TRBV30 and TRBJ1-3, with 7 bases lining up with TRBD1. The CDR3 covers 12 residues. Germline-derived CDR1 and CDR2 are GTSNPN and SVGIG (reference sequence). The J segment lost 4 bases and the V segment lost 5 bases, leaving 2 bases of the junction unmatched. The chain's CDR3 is CAWGGGGNTIYF. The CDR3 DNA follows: TGTGCCTGGGGAGGGGGCGGAAACACCATATATTTT.

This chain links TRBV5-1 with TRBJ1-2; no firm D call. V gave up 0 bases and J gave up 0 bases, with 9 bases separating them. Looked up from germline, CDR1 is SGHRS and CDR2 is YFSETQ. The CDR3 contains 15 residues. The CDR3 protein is CASSLGQRANYGYTF. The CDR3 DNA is TGCGCCAGCAGCTTGGGGCAGCGAGCTAACTATGGCTACACCTTC.

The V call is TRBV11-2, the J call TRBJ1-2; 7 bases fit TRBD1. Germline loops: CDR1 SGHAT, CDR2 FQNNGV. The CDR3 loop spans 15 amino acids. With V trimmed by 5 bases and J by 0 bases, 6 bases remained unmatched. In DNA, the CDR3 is TGTGCCAGCAGCGGCCGGGACAGTTCTAACTATGGCTACACCTTC. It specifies CASSGRDSSNYGYTF. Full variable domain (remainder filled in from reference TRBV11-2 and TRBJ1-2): EAGVAQSPRYKIIEKRQSVAFWCNPISGHATLYWYQQILGQGPKLLIQFQNNGVVDDSQLPKDRFSAERLKGVDSTLKIQPAKLEDSAVYLCASSGRDSSNYGYTFGSGTRLTVV.

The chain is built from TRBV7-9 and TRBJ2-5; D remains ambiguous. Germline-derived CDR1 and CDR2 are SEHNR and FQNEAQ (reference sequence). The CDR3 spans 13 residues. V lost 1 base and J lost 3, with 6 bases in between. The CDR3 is CASSLGSEETQYF. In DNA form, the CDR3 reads TGTGCCAGCAGCTTAGGCTCCGAAGAGACCCAGTACTTC. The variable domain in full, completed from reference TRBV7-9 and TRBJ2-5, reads DTGVSQNPRHKITKRGQNVTFRCDPISEHNRLYWYRQTLGQGPEFLTYFQNEAQLEKSRLLSDRFSAERPKGSFSTLEIQRTEQGDSAMYLCASSLGSEETQYFGPGTRLLVL.

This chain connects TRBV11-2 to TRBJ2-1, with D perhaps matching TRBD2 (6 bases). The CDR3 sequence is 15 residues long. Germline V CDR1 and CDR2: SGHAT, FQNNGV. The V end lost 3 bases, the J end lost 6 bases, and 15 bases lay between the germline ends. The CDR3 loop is CASSLGGYPPNEQFF. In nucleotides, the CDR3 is TGTGCCAGCAGCTTGGGAGGTTATCCACCCAATGAGCAGTTCTTC.

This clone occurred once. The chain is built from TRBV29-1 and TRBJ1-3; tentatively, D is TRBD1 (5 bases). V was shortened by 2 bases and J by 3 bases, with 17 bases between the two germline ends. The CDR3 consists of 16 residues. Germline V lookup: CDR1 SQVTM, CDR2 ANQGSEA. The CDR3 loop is CSVETRGNRYGNTIYF. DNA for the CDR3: TGCAGCGTTGAAACTCGGGGGAATCGATATGGAAACACCATATATTTT.

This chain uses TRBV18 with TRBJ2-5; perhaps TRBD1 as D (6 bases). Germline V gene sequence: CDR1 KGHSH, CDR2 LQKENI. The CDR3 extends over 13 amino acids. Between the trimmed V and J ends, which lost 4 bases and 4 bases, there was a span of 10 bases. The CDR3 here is CASSLKGGETQYF. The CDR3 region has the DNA TGTGCCAGCTCACTAAAAGGGGGAGAGACCCAGTACTTC.

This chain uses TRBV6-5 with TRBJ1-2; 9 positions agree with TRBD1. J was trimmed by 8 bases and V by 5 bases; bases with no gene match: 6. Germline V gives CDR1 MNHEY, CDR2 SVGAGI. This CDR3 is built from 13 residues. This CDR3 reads CASSPGQGRGYTF. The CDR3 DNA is TGTGCCAGCAGTCCGGGACAGGGAAGAGGCTACACCTTC.

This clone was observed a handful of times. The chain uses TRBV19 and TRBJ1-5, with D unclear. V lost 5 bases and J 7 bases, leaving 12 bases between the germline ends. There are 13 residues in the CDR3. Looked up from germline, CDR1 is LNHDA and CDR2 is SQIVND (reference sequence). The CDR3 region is CASSSDPGQPQHF. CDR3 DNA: TGTGCCAGTAGTTCGGACCCCGGGCAGCCCCAGCATTTT.

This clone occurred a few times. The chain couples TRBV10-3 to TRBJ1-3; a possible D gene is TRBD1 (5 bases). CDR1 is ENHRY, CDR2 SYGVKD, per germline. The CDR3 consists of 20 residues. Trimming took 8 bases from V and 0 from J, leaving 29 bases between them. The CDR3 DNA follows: TGTGCCATCCGAGGGGAAACCGGGAGACTCTCTGTCGGCTCTGGAAACACCATATATTTT. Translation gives CAIRGETGRLSVGSGNTIYF.

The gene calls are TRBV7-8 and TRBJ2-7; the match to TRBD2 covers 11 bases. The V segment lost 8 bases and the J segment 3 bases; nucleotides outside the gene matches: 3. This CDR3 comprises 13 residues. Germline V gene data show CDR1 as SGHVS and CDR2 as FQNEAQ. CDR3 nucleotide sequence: TGTGCCAGCTCGGGACTAGCGGTCTACGAGCAGTACTTC. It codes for CASSGLAVYEQYF. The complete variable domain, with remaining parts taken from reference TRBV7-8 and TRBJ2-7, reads GAGVSQSPRYKVAKRGQDVALRCDPISGHVSLFWYQQALGQGPEFLTYFQNEAQLDKSGLPSDRFFAERPEGSVSTLKIQRTQQEDSAVYLCASSGLAVYEQYFGPGTRLTVT.

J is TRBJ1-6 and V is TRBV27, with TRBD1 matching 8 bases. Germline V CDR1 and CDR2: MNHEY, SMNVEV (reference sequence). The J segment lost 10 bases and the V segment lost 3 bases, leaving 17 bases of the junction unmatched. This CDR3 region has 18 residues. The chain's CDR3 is CASSFQPGQGRGVSPLHF. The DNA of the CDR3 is TGTGCCAGCAGTTTTCAGCCCGGACAGGGCCGGGGGGTGTCACCCCTCCACTTT.

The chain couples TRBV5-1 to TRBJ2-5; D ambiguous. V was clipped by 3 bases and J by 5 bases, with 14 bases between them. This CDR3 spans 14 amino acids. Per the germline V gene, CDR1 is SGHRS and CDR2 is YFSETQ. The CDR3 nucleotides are TGCGCCAGCAGCTCGACGGACCTTTGGGAGACCCAGTACTTC. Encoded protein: CASSSTDLWETQYF.

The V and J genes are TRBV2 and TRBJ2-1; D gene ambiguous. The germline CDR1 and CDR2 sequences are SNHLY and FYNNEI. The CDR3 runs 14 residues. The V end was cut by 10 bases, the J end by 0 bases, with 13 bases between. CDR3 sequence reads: CAILLGNSYNEQFF. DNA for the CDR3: TGTGCCATACTCCTGGGGAACTCCTACAATGAGCAGTTCTTC.

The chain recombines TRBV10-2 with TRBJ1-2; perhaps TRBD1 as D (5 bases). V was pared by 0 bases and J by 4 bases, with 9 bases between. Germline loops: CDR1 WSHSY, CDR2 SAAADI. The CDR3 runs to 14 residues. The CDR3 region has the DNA TGCGCCAGCAGTGAGTCATCAGGGATCTATGGCTACACCTTC. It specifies CASSESSGIYGYTF.

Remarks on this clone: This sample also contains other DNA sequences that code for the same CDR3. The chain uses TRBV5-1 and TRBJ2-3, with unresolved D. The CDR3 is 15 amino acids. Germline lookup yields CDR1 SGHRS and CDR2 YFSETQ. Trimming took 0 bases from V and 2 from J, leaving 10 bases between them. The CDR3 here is CASSLDGQATDTQYF. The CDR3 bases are TGCGCCAGCAGCTTGGATGGGCAGGCCACAGATACGCAGTATTTT.